A selection of T cell receptor beta chains follows, all from one sample in a study of CD8 T cells in ankylosing spondylitis. TCRdb re-called the 5' RACE reads with MiXCR, one entry per CDR3 protein. The repertoire holds 700,000 to 1,000,000 distinct CDR3 sequences, with 10% to 15% as singletons. The sequenced sample was blood, either unsorted or a sorted T cell fraction (not recorded which). The receptors here all came from a male donor with ankylosing spondylitis. Both conserved end residues are part of each CDR3. The D gene is left open where the match is weak. The size entry is marked missing in some rows and otherwise reads once, few, many or a size class.

d_call clone_size cdr3_length j_call v_call cdr3_aa cdr3_nt
- - 13 TRBJ1-5 TRBV6-6 CASRADLNQPQHF TGTGCGAGCAGGGCAGACCTCAATCAGCCCCAGCATTTT
- many 15 TRBJ1-5 TRBV5-1 CASSSQGLSNQPQHF TGCGCCAGCAGCTCACAGGGTCTGAGCAATCAGCCCCAGCATTTT
- - 13 TRBJ2-5 TRBV5-4 CASSLVTMETQYF TGTGCCAGCAGCTTGGTGACAATGGAGACCCAGTACTTC
TRBD2 many 16 TRBJ2-2 TRBV12-3/TRBV12-4 CASSPQAGGVTGELFF TGTGCCAGCAGTCCCCAAGCGGGAGGGGTCACCGGGGAGCTGTTTTTT
- - 15 TRBJ1-3 TRBV28 CASRSWGVSGNTIYF TGTGCCAGCAGGTCTTGGGGGGTCTCTGGAAACACCATATATTTT
- few 13 TRBJ2-3 TRBV29-1 CSVGGTGEDTQYF TGCAGCGTGGGTGGGACGGGAGAGGATACGCAGTATTTT
- few 12 TRBJ1-2 TRBV21-1 CATPFKPKGYTF TGTGCCACCCCGTTTAAACCAAAGGGCTACACCTTC
- - 16 TRBJ2-7 TRBV20-1 CCASDLTRASSYEQYF TGCTGTGCTAGCGACCTGACAAGGGCCTCCTCCTACGAGCAGTACTTC
TRBD2 - 15 TRBJ2-3 TRBV6-2/TRBV6-3 CASSHASGRTDTQYF TGTGCCAGCAGCCACGCTAGCGGGAGGACAGATACGCAGTATTTT
- - 15 TRBJ2-3 TRBV7-2 CASSGGGGTLKTQYF TGTGCCAGCAGCGGGGGGGGCGGGACCCTAAAAACGCAGTATTTT
TRBD2 - 15 TRBJ2-3 TRBV28 CASRGGGAEADTQYF TGTGCCAGCAGGGGGGGAGGGGCCGAGGCAGATACGCAGTATTTT
- few 18 TRBJ1-5 TRBV27 CASSLVYRGTYSNQPQHF TGTGCCAGCAGTTTAGTGTATAGGGGGACCTATAGCAATCAGCCCCAGCATTTT
- - 13 TRBJ1-1 TRBV7-2 CASSSFSYTEAFF TGTGCCAGCAGCTCTTTCTCATACACTGAAGCTTTCTTT
- few 14 TRBJ2-2 TRBV6-5 CASSYATVAGELFF TGTGCCAGCAGTTATGCGACAGTCGCCGGGGAGCTGTTTTTT
- many 13 TRBJ2-5 TRBV5-4 CASSQQNQETQYF TGTGCCAGCAGCCAACAAAATCAAGAGACCCAGTACTTC
TRBD1 many 13 TRBJ1-4 TRBV29-1 CSVGQGLGEKLFF TGCAGCGTAGGACAGGGTCTTGGTGAAAAACTGTTTTTT
TRBD1 many 15 TRBJ1-2 TRBV7-2 CASSQRQGDEYGYTF TGTGCCAGCAGCCAGAGACAGGGAGACGAATATGGCTACACCTTC
- few 14 TRBJ2-3 TRBV5-1 CASTRGGGTDTQYF TGCGCCAGCACCCGGGGAGGAGGCACAGATACGCAGTATTTT
- many 17 TRBJ2-1 TRBV10-3 CAISPPGQWGTYNEQFF TGTGCCATCAGCCCCCCGGGCCAATGGGGTACCTACAATGAGCAGTTCTTC
TRBD1 many 13 TRBJ2-5 TRBV7-2 CASSLRGLETQYF TGTGCCAGCAGCCTCAGGGGGCTAGAGACCCAGTACTTC
TRBD2 many 15 TRBJ2-1 TRBV5-1 CASSFSGSTYNEQFF TGCGCCAGCAGCTTTAGCGGGAGCACCTACAATGAGCAGTTCTTC
TRBD2 - 21 TRBJ2-3 TRBV3-1 CASSQVLAGLAGVVQTDTQYF TGTGCCAGCAGCCAAGTTCTCGCGGGACTAGCGGGGGTAGTACAAACAGATACGCAGTATTTT
- - 16 TRBJ1-4 TRBV5-1 CASSYLGQRLNEKLFF TGCGCCAGCAGCTACCTAGGACAGAGGCTTAATGAAAAACTGTTTTTT
TRBD1 few 16 TRBJ2-5 TRBV5-1 CASSLAYRGPLETQYF TGCGCCAGCAGCTTGGCCTATAGGGGGCCGTTGGAGACCCAGTACTTC
- few 16 TRBJ2-6 TRBV7-2 CASSPGGYSGANVLTF TGTGCCAGCAGCCCAGGCGGTTACTCTGGGGCCAACGTCCTGACTTTC
TRBD2 many 15 TRBJ2-1 TRBV24-1 CATSAGSGAYNEQFF TGTGCCACCTCCGCCGGTAGCGGGGCCTACAATGAGCAGTTCTTC
- few 15 TRBJ1-4 TRBV4-2 CASSQARQVGEKLFF TGTGCCAGCAGCCAAGCTCGGCAGGTTGGTGAAAAACTGTTTTTT
TRBD1 - 13 TRBJ1-1 TRBV5-1 CASRLRTGEEAFF TGCGCCAGCAGATTAAGGACAGGGGAGGAAGCTTTCTTT
- few 13 TRBJ2-5 TRBV6-1 CASRKTVLETQYF TGTGCCAGCAGGAAAACAGTTCTAGAGACCCAGTACTTC
TRBD1 - 15 TRBJ1-5 TRBV28 CASSASGTGYQPQHF TGTGCCAGCAGCGCCTCCGGGACAGGGTATCAGCCCCAGCATTTT
- few 17 TRBJ2-6 TRBV6-1 CASSGTVPYSGANVLTF TGTGCCAGCAGTGGGACAGTACCATACTCTGGGGCCAACGTCCTGACTTTC
- - 14 TRBJ1-4 TRBV20-1 CSARVGTTDEKLFF TGCAGTGCTAGGGTAGGAACAACTGATGAAAAACTGTTTTTT
- many 14 TRBJ2-5 TRBV20-1 CSAPLGASLETQYF TGCAGTGCCCCTTTAGGGGCTAGCCTAGAGACCCAGTACTTC
- few 13 TRBJ2-7 TRBV20-1 CGGSGAPGDEQYF TGCGGGGGTAGCGGCGCCCCGGGTGACGAGCAGTACTTC
- many 14 TRBJ2-5 TRBV5-1 CASSPWRGQETQYF TGCGCCAGCAGCCCCTGGAGAGGACAAGAGACCCAGTACTTC
TRBD1 many 12 TRBJ2-1 TRBV29-1 CSAGTGGNEQFF TGCAGCGCCGGGACAGGGGGCAATGAGCAGTTCTTC
TRBD2 many 15 TRBJ2-7 TRBV4-3 CASSQLAGSSYEQYF TGCGCCAGCAGCCAGTTAGCGGGGTCCTCCTACGAGCAGTACTTC
TRBD2 - 13 TRBJ2-5 TRBV15 CATRRGVGETQYF TGTGCCACCAGGCGGGGGGTCGGAGAGACCCAGTACTTC
TRBD1 few 14 TRBJ1-1 TRBV7-9 CASSRTGNYNEAFF TGTGCCAGCAGCCGGACAGGGAATTACAATGAAGCTTTCTTT
- many 13 TRBJ1-2 TRBV20-1 CSARDYRHYGYTF TGCAGTGCTAGAGATTACAGGCACTATGGCTACACCTTC
- - 12 TRBJ1-4 TRBV20-1 CSADLEEEKLFF TGCAGTGCTGATCTTGAGGAGGAAAAACTGTTTTTT
- - 13 TRBJ2-5 TRBV12-3/TRBV12-4 CASRRQVSETQYF TGTGCCAGCCGACGACAGGTTTCAGAGACCCAGTACTTC
- - 13 TRBJ1-1 TRBV18 CASSESMNTEAFF TGTGCCAGCTCAGAGAGCATGAACACTGAAGCTTTCTTT